This entry lists 27 T cell receptor beta chains sequenced from one sample in a study of monozygotic twins with cystic fibrosis. Sequencing was performed with immunoSEQ multiplex PCR; in TCRdb, only in-frame clones are kept and a portion is missing. The sample carries approximately 21,000 clones, approximately 87% recorded once. The sequenced sample was blood. These receptor sequences come from a woman aged 30 to 39 with cystic fibrosis.

The chain uses TRBV7-7 and TRBJ2-7; D may match TRBD1 or TRBD2 (5 bases each). Germline V gene sequence: CDR1 SSHAT, CDR2 FNYEAQ (reference sequence). Trimming took 1 base from V and 3 from J, leaving 10 bases between them. The CDR3 has 14 residues. The CDR3 sequence is CASSLGGYGYEQYF. CDR3 nucleotides: TGTGCCAGCAGCTTAGGGGGGTACGGCTACGAGCAGTACTTC.

This clone is a singleton in its sample. The J gene is TRBJ2-5, the V gene TRBV15; the match to TRBD1 covers 8 bases. Germline V gives CDR1 LNHNV, CDR2 YYDKDF (reference sequence). The CDR3 has 15 amino acids. V shed 5 bases and J 5 bases; nucleotides not matched to a gene: 10. In DNA, the CDR3 is TGTGCCACCAGCCTCTTCCAGGGGGCCCGGGAGACCCAGTACTTC. The encoded protein is CATSLFQGARETQYF. The full variable domain, rest sourced from reference TRBV15 and TRBJ2-5, is DAMVIQNPRYQVTQFGKPVTLSCSQTLNHNVMYWYQQKSSQAPKLLFHYYDKDFNNEADTPDNFQSRRPNTSFCFLDIRSPGLGDTAMYLCATSLFQGARETQYFGPGTRLLVL.

The J gene is TRBJ2-7, the V gene TRBV7-2; 10 bases match TRBD2. The ends lost 6 bases at V and 0 bases at J; junction bases unmatched: 8. The length of the CDR3 is 16 residues. CDR1 is SGHTA, CDR2 FQGNSA, per germline. CDR3 residues: CASRRSAGGGSYEQYF. CDR3 DNA: TGTGCCAGCAGGAGATCAGCGGGGGGGGGCTCCTACGAGCAGTACTTC.

This clone was detected only a few times. The rearrangement joins TRBV28 to TRBJ1-3; D uncertain. CDR1 is MDHEN and CDR2 is SYDVKM in the germline V gene. The CDR3 loop spans 14 amino acids. Deletions cut 3 bases from V and 0 bases from J, with 6 bases between. CDR3: CASSFVGSGNTIYF. CDR3 nucleotide sequence: TGTGCCAGCAGTTTTGTAGGCTCTGGAAACACCATATATTTT.

This clone was picked up one time. The genes are TRBV28 and TRBJ1-5, with 8 bases that match TRBD1. J lost 4 bases, V lost 6 bases, and 8 bases had no gene match. Germline CDR1 is MDHEN and CDR2 is SYDVKM. CDR3 length equals 15 residues. The CDR3 loop reads CASSSTGGRNQPQHF. The CDR3 DNA sequence: TGTGCCAGCAGCTCAACAGGGGGGCGGAATCAGCCCCAGCATTTT. Drawing the rest from reference TRBV28 and TRBJ1-5, the complete variable domain is DVKVTQSSRYLVKRTGEKVFLECVQDMDHENMFWYRQDPGLGLRLIYFSYDVKMKEKGDIPEGYSVSREKKERFSLILESASTNQTSMYLCASSSTGGRNQPQHFGDGTRLSIL.

This rearrangement joins TRBV5-6 to TRBJ2-7, with TRBD1 identical over 8 bases. CDR3 length equals 14 residues. Germline values: CDR1 SGHDT, CDR2 YYEEEE. The trim removed 3 bases at V and 3 bases at J, leaving 5 bases unmatched. CDR3: CASSWGGQGYEQYF. CDR3 coding DNA: TGTGCCAGCAGCTGGGGCGGACAGGGCTACGAGCAGTACTTC.

This clone was recorded only once. At one end, the junction sequence differs from germline, possibly due to a read error. The CDR3 reads CASSERLAGGPLNF. The CDR3 DNA reads TGTGCCAGCAGTGAGAGACTAGCGGGGGGCCCGCTCAACTTC. The chain couples TRBV2 to TRBJ2-5; TRBD2 aligns across 13 bases. This CDR3 spans 14 amino acids. Looked up from germline, CDR1 is SNHLY and CDR2 is FYNNEI.

The CDR3 loop reads CASSLSGQGNYGYTF. The CDR3 region has the DNA TGTGCCAGCAGCTTGTCGGGACAGGGCAACTATGGCTACACCTTC. The V call is TRBV5-5, the J call TRBJ1-2; 9 positions agree with TRBD1. In germline, CDR1 is SGHKS, CDR2 YYEKEE (reference sequence). The CDR3 spans 15 residues. The V and J ends lost 1 base and 2 bases, in that order; junction bases with no gene match: 3.

Only a few counts were recorded for this clone. This sequence joins TRBV4-2 and TRBJ1-6; D call uncertain. The germline V and J ends were trimmed by 0 bases and 8 bases, with 17 bases remaining between them. Germline-derived CDR1 and CDR2 are LGHNA and YNFKEQ. The CDR3 sequence is 17 residues long. The CDR3 spells CASSQDRPGWGYSPLHF. DNA of the CDR3: TGTGCCAGCAGCCAAGATCGGCCGGGATGGGGATATTCACCCCTCCACTTT.

The chain combines TRBV10-3 with TRBJ1-2; D gene ambiguous. CDR1 is ENHRY, CDR2 SYGVKD, per germline. V lost 6 bases to trimming and J lost 4 bases, with 6 bases between them. CDR3 length equals 11 residues. This CDR3 reads CAISPGYGYTF. The CDR3 region has the DNA TGTGCCATCAGCCCGGGCTATGGCTACACCTTC.

V and J are TRBV6-5 and TRBJ1-2, with TRBD1 as a possible D gene (6 bases). This CDR3 has 16 residues. Trimming removed 2 bases from V and 3 bases from J, with 16 bases in between. Germline CDR1 is MNHEY and CDR2 is SVGAGI. The DNA for the CDR3 is TGTGCCAGCAGTTACCAAACGGACAGTAATTACTATGGCTACACCTTC. Translation gives CASSYQTDSNYYGYTF.

The rearrangement links TRBV2 to TRBJ1-5; possible D gene TRBD1, 5 bases. The V gene lost 8 bases and the J gene lost 4 bases, with 18 bases spanning the gap. This CDR3 has 15 residues. Looked up from germline, CDR1 is SNHLY and CDR2 is FYNNEI. CDR3 sequence: CASLGVRGVNQPQHF. The CDR3 nucleotides read TGTGCCAGCTTAGGTGTGAGAGGGGTGAATCAGCCCCAGCATTTT.

The chain uses TRBV6-5 and TRBJ1-1; 7 nucleotides line up with TRBD1. The CDR3 is made up of 13 amino acids. Germline V lookup: CDR1 MNHEY, CDR2 SVGAGI. V dropped 6 bases and J dropped 2; count of bases not matched to a gene: 3. The CDR3 here is CASRRQGNTEAFF. Written as DNA, the CDR3 is TGTGCCAGCAGACGACAGGGAAACACTGAAGCTTTCTTT.

The V gene is TRBV7-8, the J gene TRBJ2-6; D is perhaps TRBD2 (5 bases). Germline-derived CDR1 and CDR2 are SGHVS and FQNEAQ. Trimming took 3 bases from V and 0 from J, leaving 9 bases between them. This CDR3 spans 16 amino acids. CDR3 bases: TGTGCCAGCAGCTTGAGAGAGGGCTCTGGGGCCAACGTCCTGACTTTC. This codes for CASSLREGSGANVLTF.

This clone is a singleton in its sample. The chain employs TRBV5-6 and TRBJ2-6; 9 nucleotides match TRBD1. V dropped 2 bases and J dropped 4; count of bases not matched to a gene: 13. Germline CDR1 and CDR2: SGHDT and YYEEEE. This CDR3 spans 19 amino acids. As DNA, the CDR3 is TGTGCCAGCAGCTTTTGGGCACCGGGACAGGGTACCGGGGCCAACGTCCTGACTTTC. Translation: CASSFWAPGQGTGANVLTF. The entire variable domain, with the rest obtained from reference TRBV5-6 and TRBJ2-6, is as follows: DAGVTQSPTHLIKTRGQQVTLRCSPKSGHDTVSWYQQALGQGPQFIFQYYEEEERQRGNFPDRFSGHQFPNYSSELNVNALLLGDSALYLCASSFWAPGQGTGANVLTFGAGSRLTVL.

This chain links TRBV2 with TRBJ1-6; 7 bases fit TRBD1. CDR1 is SNHLY, CDR2 FYNNEI, per germline. Trimming took 5 bases from V and 4 from J; bases not matched to a gene: 14. This CDR3 comprises 18 residues. This CDR3 reads CASSRPGQSTRYNSPLHF. The CDR3 DNA is TGTGCCAGCAGTCGACCGGGACAGAGTACTAGGTATAATTCACCCCTCCACTTT.

The chain employs TRBV4-1 and TRBJ2-5; D gene uncertain. V was trimmed by 0 bases and J by 5 bases, leaving 4 bases between them. Germline lookup yields CDR1 MGHRA and CDR2 YSYEKL. This CDR3 has 12 residues. CDR3 protein: CASSQDWETQYF. The DNA for the CDR3 is TGCGCCAGCAGCCAAGACTGGGAGACCCAGTACTTC.

The chain has TRBV10-3 and TRBJ2-3; 7 nucleotides align to TRBD1. The CDR3 sequence is 17 residues long. Germline trimming cut 3 bases from V and 2 bases from J; bases unmatched to any gene: 11. CDR1 and CDR2 from the germline V gene are ENHRY and SYGVKD. The CDR3 nucleotides are TGTGCCATCAGTGACCCTATTCGACAGGGTCACACAGATACGCAGTATTTT. Its protein product is CAISDPIRQGHTDTQYF.

The rearrangement uses TRBV2 and TRBJ1-2, with TRBD1 as a possible D gene (5 bases). This CDR3 region has 14 residues. The germline V gene has CDR1 SNHLY and CDR2 FYNNEI. V gave up 3 bases and J gave up 8 bases, with 16 bases separating them. CDR3 in DNA: TGTGCCAGCAGTGATCTGGGGGGGAGTCAGGGCTACACCTTC. Residues: CASSDLGGSQGYTF.

In its sample, this clone was seen once. The chain uses TRBV6-1 and TRBJ2-7; D perhaps matches TRBD2 (6 bases). The ends were cut back, 3 bases at V and 0 bases at J, with 12 bases in the middle. Per the germline V gene, CDR1 is MNHNS and CDR2 is SASEGT. The CDR3 covers 15 residues. The CDR3 loop reads CASSDGSGGSYEQYF. The CDR3 nucleotides are TGTGCCAGCAGTGATGGTAGCGGCGGCTCCTACGAGCAGTACTTC.

This chain uses TRBV9 with TRBJ2-3; 10 bases are shared with TRBD2. In germline, CDR1 is SGDLS, CDR2 YYNGEE. The CDR3 length is 19 residues. V lost 0 bases and J lost 2; bases outside the gene matches: 12. In nucleotides, the CDR3 is TGTGCCAGCAGCGTAGAGGGTAGCGGGGGGCAAGTTATCACAGATACGCAGTATTTT. It translates to CASSVEGSGGQVITDTQYF.

The chain employs TRBV5-6 and TRBJ2-7; 8 bases fit TRBD1. Trimming at V came to 4 bases and at J to 3 bases, leaving 6 bases not matched to a gene. Germline lookup yields CDR1 SGHDT and CDR2 YYEEEE. The CDR3 sequence is 14 residues long. The CDR3 loop reads CASSPQGAGYEQYF. Here the CDR3 DNA reads TGTGCCAGCAGCCCGCAGGGGGCTGGCTACGAGCAGTACTTC. The full variable domain, rest sourced from reference TRBV5-6 and TRBJ2-7, is DAGVTQSPTHLIKTRGQQVTLRCSPKSGHDTVSWYQQALGQGPQFIFQYYEEEERQRGNFPDRFSGHQFPNYSSELNVNALLLGDSALYLCASSPQGAGYEQYFGPGTRLTVT.

This clone has just one count. The V and J genes are TRBV2 and TRBJ2-3, with D perhaps matching TRBD1 (6 bases). The germline gives CDR1 SNHLY, CDR2 FYNNEI. Trimming pared 10 bases from V and 4 bases from J, leaving 15 bases between. The CDR3 consists of 13 residues. CDR3 amino acids: CATLGGSADTQYF. CDR3 in DNA: TGTGCCACCCTAGGGGGAAGCGCAGATACGCAGTATTTT.

The genes are TRBV5-6 and TRBJ2-4; the D is unclear. This CDR3 contains 12 residues. Per the germline V gene, CDR1 is SGHDT and CDR2 is YYEEEE. V was clipped by 2 bases and J by 6 bases, with 6 bases between them. The CDR3 coding sequence is TGTGCCAGCAGCTTCGACGGAAACATTCAGTACTTC. This gives the protein CASSFDGNIQYF.

The chain links TRBV10-1 to TRBJ1-1, with TRBD1 as a possible D gene (5 bases). The V end lost 6 bases, the J end lost 1 base, and 12 bases lay between the germline ends. CDR1 is WNHNN and CDR2 is SYGVQD in the germline V gene (reference sequence). This CDR3 contains 14 residues. The CDR3 region has the DNA TGCGCCAGCAGCCTGGGGGGTCAGAACACTGAAGCTTTCTTT. It translates to CASSLGGQNTEAFF.

This clone has only one observation. This chain connects TRBV27 to TRBJ2-1, with no clear D. The CDR3 totals 16 residues. The V gene lost 0 bases and the J gene lost 0 bases, with 9 bases spanning the gap. CDR1 MNHEY and CDR2 SMNVEV come from the germline V gene (reference sequence). CDR3 region: CASSLSELLSYNEQFF. For the CDR3, the DNA is TGTGCCAGCAGTTTATCGGAACTCCTCTCCTACAATGAGCAGTTCTTC.

The chain employs TRBV6-6 and TRBJ1-6; 9 positions match TRBD1. The CDR3 loop spans 15 amino acids. The junction had 9 bases not matched to a gene; V was cut back by 6 bases and J by 9 bases. Germline V gives CDR1 MNHNY, CDR2 SVGAGI (reference sequence). The CDR3 here is CASRAGQGLGSPLHF. The DNA of the CDR3 is TGTGCCAGCAGGGCGGGACAGGGTTTGGGTTCACCCCTCCACTTT.